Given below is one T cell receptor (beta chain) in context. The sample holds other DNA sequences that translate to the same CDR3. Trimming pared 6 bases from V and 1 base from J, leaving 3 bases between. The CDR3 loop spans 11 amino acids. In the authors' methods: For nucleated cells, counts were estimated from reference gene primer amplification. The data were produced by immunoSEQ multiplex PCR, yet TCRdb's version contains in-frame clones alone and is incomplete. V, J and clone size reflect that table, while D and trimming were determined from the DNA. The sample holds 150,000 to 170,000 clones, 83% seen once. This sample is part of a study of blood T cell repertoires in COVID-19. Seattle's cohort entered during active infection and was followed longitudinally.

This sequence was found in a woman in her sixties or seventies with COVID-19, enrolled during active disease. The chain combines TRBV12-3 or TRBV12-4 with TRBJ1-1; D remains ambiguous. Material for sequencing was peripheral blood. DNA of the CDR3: TGTGCCAGCAGCCGGAACACTGAAGCTTTCTTT. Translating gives CASSRNTEAFF.